The sequence of this TCR beta chain was determined in a study of T-cell reconstitution after alpha-beta-depleted transplantation in children. Study-wide points: There were some patients whose high TCRbeta diversity at day 60 came from surviving recipient T cells and thymic progenitors. About two months after transplant, alpha-beta T cells reportedly came from several hundred expanded graft clones. T-cell counts and diversity were attributed mostly to newly produced T cells one year after transplant.

Preparation of the TCRbeta library was carried out with unique molecular identifiers. TCRdb processed the PCR reads anew with MiXCR; each CDR3 protein has one entry. The sample lists 450,000 to 700,000 distinct CDR3 sequences; 25% to 30% were seen once. Notes on this clonotype: Its specificity is not known.

The CDR3 length is 14 residues. CDR1 is MNHNS, CDR2 SASEGT, per germline. With 5 bases clipped from V and 6 bases from J, the junction kept 8 bases outside the gene matches. The clonotype originates from a boy in the first two years of life with Wiskott-Aldrich syndrome, due to receive a stem cell transplant. This material consisted of PBMCs, taken before TCRalphabeta/CD19-depleted stem cell transplant. This chain joins TRBV6-1 and TRBJ1-1; TRBD1 agrees at 8 bases. In DNA form, the CDR3 reads TGTGCCAGCAGTCAACAGGGGGTGGGGGCTGAAGCTTTCTTT. Translating it yields CASSQQGVGAEAFF.